These T cell receptor beta chains were read from a single sample in a study of CD8 T cells in ankylosing spondylitis. TCRdb reprocessed the 5' RACE reads with MiXCR, giving one entry per CDR3 protein. The top ten clones hold about a third of a sample with 230,000 or so distinct CDR3 sequences, 15% to 20% of them seen once. The specimen sequenced was blood, either unsorted or a sorted T cell fraction (not recorded which). The receptors were gathered from a male donor with ankylosing spondylitis or in good health (not recorded which). Each CDR3 is given with its conserved first and last residue. A D gene is named only where the DNA matches it firmly. A row's size may be missing; if present it is once, few, many or a size class.

J gene: TRBJ2-7; D gene: NA; V gene: TRBV4-1; clone size: many; CDR3 protein: CASSQAGGPTYEQYF; CDR3 DNA: TGCGCCAGCAGCCAAGCTGGCGGGCCCACCTACGAGCAGTACTTC
J gene: TRBJ2-3; D gene: NA; V gene: TRBV5-1; clone size: many; CDR3 protein: CASVSSAGDTQYF; CDR3 DNA: TGCGCCAGCGTTTCTAGTGCAGGGGATACGCAGTATTTT
J gene: TRBJ1-5; D gene: NA; V gene: TRBV4-1; clone size: NA; CDR3 protein: CASSQVGGVNQPQHF; CDR3 DNA: TGCGCCAGCAGCCAAGTTGGAGGGGTCAATCAGCCCCAGCATTTT
J gene: TRBJ2-3; D gene: TRBD2; V gene: TRBV4-1; clone size: NA; CDR3 protein: CASGGGRNTWDTQYF; CDR3 DNA: TGCGCCAGCGGGGGCGGGAGGAACACATGGGATACGCAGTATTTT
J gene: TRBJ2-2; D gene: NA; V gene: TRBV4-3; clone size: few; CDR3 protein: CASSQDAAAPTGELFF; CDR3 DNA: TGCGCCAGCAGCCAAGATGCAGCGGCACCCACCGGGGAGCTGTTTTTT
J gene: TRBJ2-3; D gene: TRBD1; V gene: TRBV12-3/TRBV12-4; clone size: NA; CDR3 protein: CASSPDPGQSTDTQYF; CDR3 DNA: TGTGCCAGCAGTCCAGACCCGGGACAGTCCACAGATACGCAGTATTTT
J gene: TRBJ2-7; D gene: NA; V gene: TRBV7-8; clone size: many; CDR3 protein: CASSLFHYEQYF; CDR3 DNA: TGTGCCAGCAGCTTATTTCACTACGAGCAGTACTTC
J gene: TRBJ2-1; D gene: TRBD2; V gene: TRBV12-3/TRBV12-4; clone size: few; CDR3 protein: CASSALSGSGNEQFF; CDR3 DNA: TGTGCCAGCAGTGCTCTTAGCGGGAGTGGTAATGAGCAGTTCTTC
J gene: TRBJ2-1; D gene: NA; V gene: TRBV5-1; clone size: many; CDR3 protein: CASSLDGYNEQFF; CDR3 DNA: TGCGCCAGCAGCTTAGACGGATACAATGAGCAGTTCTTC
J gene: TRBJ2-7; D gene: TRBD2; V gene: TRBV5-1; clone size: few; CDR3 protein: CASSLPSGSSYEQYF; CDR3 DNA: TGCGCCAGCAGCTTGCCTAGCGGGAGTTCCTACGAGCAGTACTTC
J gene: TRBJ1-1; D gene: TRBD1; V gene: TRBV4-1; clone size: once; CDR3 protein: CASSQAVDRVETEAFF; CDR3 DNA: TGCGCCAGCAGCCAAGCCGTCGACAGGGTTGAAACTGAAGCTTTCTTT
J gene: TRBJ2-3; D gene: NA; V gene: TRBV4-3; clone size: NA; CDR3 protein: CASSQDRQGPTDTQYF; CDR3 DNA: TGCGCCAGCAGCCAAGATCGGCAGGGGCCCACAGATACGCAGTATTTT
J gene: TRBJ1-5; D gene: TRBD1; V gene: TRBV20-1; clone size: NA; CDR3 protein: CSARSTGSSNQPQHF; CDR3 DNA: TGCAGTGCTAGGTCGACAGGGTCTAGCAATCAGCCCCAGCATTTT
J gene: TRBJ2-5; D gene: TRBD2; V gene: TRBV11-1; clone size: few; CDR3 protein: CASSFFGLADQETQYF; CDR3 DNA: TGTGCCAGCAGCTTTTTTGGACTAGCGGATCAAGAGACCCAGTACTTC
J gene: TRBJ2-5; D gene: NA; V gene: TRBV28; clone size: NA; CDR3 protein: CASSFGVQETQYF; CDR3 DNA: TGTGCCAGCAGTTTTGGAGTTCAGGAGACCCAGTACTTC
J gene: TRBJ2-7; D gene: TRBD2; V gene: TRBV4-2; clone size: few; CDR3 protein: CASSQGLAGAIYEQYF; CDR3 DNA: TGTGCCAGCAGCCAAGGACTAGCGGGAGCCATCTACGAGCAGTACTTC
J gene: TRBJ2-7; D gene: TRBD1; V gene: TRBV9; clone size: few; CDR3 protein: CASSVISGTGSYEQYF; CDR3 DNA: TGTGCCAGCAGCGTCATATCCGGGACAGGGTCCTACGAGCAGTACTTC
J gene: TRBJ1-2; D gene: NA; V gene: TRBV4-3; clone size: NA; CDR3 protein: CASSPGGTGSNYGYTF; CDR3 DNA: TGCGCCAGCAGCCCGGGTGGCACAGGATCAAACTATGGCTACACCTTC
J gene: TRBJ2-1; D gene: TRBD2; V gene: TRBV20-1; clone size: few; CDR3 protein: CSARSLAGYNEQFF; CDR3 DNA: TGCAGTGCTAGATCTCTAGCGGGCTACAATGAGCAGTTCTTC
J gene: TRBJ2-7; D gene: NA; V gene: TRBV4-1; clone size: many; CDR3 protein: CASSQDAVYEQYF; CDR3 DNA: TGCGCCAGCAGCCAAGACGCAGTCTACGAGCAGTACTTC
J gene: TRBJ2-6; D gene: NA; V gene: TRBV9; clone size: NA; CDR3 protein: CASSVVPGAVSGANVLTF; CDR3 DNA: TGTGCCAGCAGCGTAGTCCCGGGGGCTGTATCTGGGGCCAACGTCCTGACTTTC
J gene: TRBJ2-2; D gene: NA; V gene: TRBV7-9; clone size: NA; CDR3 protein: CASSLDRRELFF; CDR3 DNA: TGTGCCAGCAGCTTAGACAGGAGGGAGCTGTTTTTT
J gene: TRBJ2-1; D gene: NA; V gene: TRBV29-1; clone size: NA; CDR3 protein: CSVEGGRGGHLYNEQFF; CDR3 DNA: TGCAGCGTTGAAGGTGGGCGCGGGGGACACCTATACAATGAGCAGTTCTTC
J gene: TRBJ2-7; D gene: NA; V gene: TRBV27; clone size: NA; CDR3 protein: CASSLRDGISYEQYF; CDR3 DNA: TGTGCCAGCAGTTTACGGGACGGAATTTCCTACGAGCAGTACTTC
J gene: TRBJ2-1; D gene: NA; V gene: TRBV24-1; clone size: few; CDR3 protein: CATSDLAVAGYNEQFF; CDR3 DNA: TGTGCCACCAGTGATTTAGCGGTAGCCGGATACAATGAGCAGTTCTTC
J gene: TRBJ1-4; D gene: NA; V gene: TRBV9; clone size: NA; CDR3 protein: CASSADHPTATNEKLFF; CDR3 DNA: TGTGCCAGCAGCGCCGATCACCCGACAGCAACTAATGAAAAACTGTTTTTT
J gene: TRBJ2-2; D gene: TRBD1; V gene: TRBV6-5; clone size: NA; CDR3 protein: CASSLGQGANGELFF; CDR3 DNA: TGTGCCAGCAGTTTGGGACAGGGGGCGAACGGGGAGCTGTTTTTT
J gene: TRBJ2-7; D gene: NA; V gene: TRBV15; clone size: NA; CDR3 protein: CASSRRLNTGYEQYF; CDR3 DNA: TGTGCCTCCAGCAGACGCCTAAATACAGGGTACGAGCAGTACTTC
J gene: TRBJ2-5; D gene: NA; V gene: TRBV20-1; clone size: many; CDR3 protein: CSARLESETQYF; CDR3 DNA: TGCAGTGCTAGACTGGAGTCGGAGACCCAGTACTTC
J gene: TRBJ1-1; D gene: NA; V gene: TRBV10-3; clone size: many; CDR3 protein: CASRDREDAEAFF; CDR3 DNA: TGTGCCAGCCGAGACAGAGAAGACGCTGAAGCTTTCTTT
J gene: TRBJ2-1; D gene: TRBD2; V gene: TRBV19; clone size: NA; CDR3 protein: CASRTRDYLSYNEQFF; CDR3 DNA: TGTGCCAGTAGAACCCGGGACTACCTCTCCTACAATGAGCAGTTCTTC
J gene: TRBJ2-1; D gene: TRBD2; V gene: TRBV20-1; clone size: NA; CDR3 protein: CSARGLAGLYNEQFF; CDR3 DNA: TGCAGTGCTAGAGGACTAGCGGGACTTTACAATGAGCAGTTCTTC
J gene: TRBJ2-1; D gene: TRBD2; V gene: TRBV6-5; clone size: NA; CDR3 protein: CASSYPGTSGYNEQFF; CDR3 DNA: TGTGCCAGCAGTTACCCCGGGACTAGCGGGTACAATGAGCAGTTCTTC
J gene: TRBJ1-5; D gene: TRBD1; V gene: TRBV15; clone size: many; CDR3 protein: CATSRDGGQGSNQPQHF; CDR3 DNA: TGTGCCACCAGCAGAGATGGGGGACAGGGTAGCAATCAGCCCCAGCATTTT
J gene: TRBJ2-5; D gene: NA; V gene: TRBV29-1; clone size: few; CDR3 protein: CSVETLRLQERGETQYF; CDR3 DNA: TGCAGCGTTGAGACATTAAGGTTACAGGAAAGGGGAGAGACCCAGTACTTC
J gene: TRBJ2-1; D gene: TRBD2; V gene: TRBV29-1; clone size: NA; CDR3 protein: CSVEPGLAGKDNSYNEQFF; CDR3 DNA: TGCAGCGTTGAACCGGGACTAGCGGGAAAGGATAACTCCTACAATGAGCAGTTCTTC
J gene: TRBJ1-5; D gene: NA; V gene: TRBV5-1; clone size: few; CDR3 protein: CASSLGGGSNQPQHF; CDR3 DNA: TGCGCCAGCAGCCTGGGGGGCGGAAGCAATCAGCCCCAGCATTTT
J gene: TRBJ2-2; D gene: NA; V gene: TRBV15; clone size: few; CDR3 protein: CATERDKVDTGELFF; CDR3 DNA: TGTGCCACCGAGAGAGACAAGGTGGACACCGGGGAGCTGTTTTTT
J gene: TRBJ1-5; D gene: NA; V gene: TRBV4-1; clone size: NA; CDR3 protein: CASSQEGAGQPQHF; CDR3 DNA: TGCGCCAGCAGCCAAGAGGGGGCAGGTCAGCCCCAGCATTTT
J gene: TRBJ2-1; D gene: NA; V gene: TRBV5-1; clone size: NA; CDR3 protein: CASSRGRGYNEQFF; CDR3 DNA: TGCGCCAGCAGTAGGGGGAGGGGATACAATGAGCAGTTCTTC
J gene: TRBJ2-5; D gene: TRBD1; V gene: TRBV27; clone size: few; CDR3 protein: CASSSYGTGGVEGQETQYF; CDR3 DNA: TGTGCCAGCAGTTCATATGGGACAGGGGGCGTGGAGGGTCAAGAGACCCAGTACTTC
J gene: TRBJ2-3; D gene: NA; V gene: TRBV4-3; clone size: few; CDR3 protein: CASSQVPGLEPHTQYF; CDR3 DNA: TGCGCCAGCAGCCAAGTCCCGGGACTGGAACCCCATACGCAGTATTTT
J gene: TRBJ2-2; D gene: NA; V gene: TRBV30; clone size: few; CDR3 protein: CAWSSTGTGELFF; CDR3 DNA: TGTGCCTGGAGTAGTACGGGGACCGGGGAGCTGTTTTTT
J gene: TRBJ2-2; D gene: NA; V gene: TRBV10-3; clone size: NA; CDR3 protein: CAIIRDLNTGELFF; CDR3 DNA: TGTGCCATCATCCGGGACTTGAACACCGGGGAGCTGTTTTTT
J gene: TRBJ1-1; D gene: TRBD1; V gene: TRBV19; clone size: few; CDR3 protein: CASSRGQVPSTEAFF; CDR3 DNA: TGTGCCAGTAGTAGAGGACAGGTCCCCAGCACTGAAGCTTTCTTT
J gene: TRBJ2-7; D gene: NA; V gene: TRBV28; clone size: few; CDR3 protein: CASSFQRLSSYEQYF; CDR3 DNA: TGTGCCAGCAGTTTTCAGCGTCTGAGCTCCTACGAGCAGTACTTC
J gene: TRBJ2-1; D gene: TRBD1; V gene: TRBV12-3/TRBV12-4; clone size: NA; CDR3 protein: CASSHLPGQGYNEQFF; CDR3 DNA: TGTGCCAGCAGTCACCTTCCGGGACAGGGTTACAATGAGCAGTTCTTC
J gene: TRBJ2-7; D gene: TRBD1; V gene: TRBV29-1; clone size: NA; CDR3 protein: CSVPGQDSYEQYF; CDR3 DNA: TGCAGCGTTCCGGGACAGGACTCCTACGAGCAGTACTTC
J gene: TRBJ2-3; D gene: TRBD2; V gene: TRBV9; clone size: few; CDR3 protein: CASSGGLAGGSPDWDTQYF; CDR3 DNA: TGTGCCAGCAGCGGAGGACTAGCGGGAGGGTCCCCGGACTGGGATACGCAGTATTTT
J gene: TRBJ2-2; D gene: NA; V gene: TRBV11-2; clone size: NA; CDR3 protein: CASSLVDGPGELFF; CDR3 DNA: TGTGCCAGCAGCTTGGTTGACGGGCCCGGGGAGCTGTTTTTT
J gene: TRBJ2-1; D gene: NA; V gene: TRBV7-2; clone size: NA; CDR3 protein: CASSLATGTGYNEQFF; CDR3 DNA: TGTGCCAGCAGCTTAGCGACCGGGACCGGCTACAATGAGCAGTTCTTC
J gene: TRBJ2-7; D gene: TRBD2; V gene: TRBV27; clone size: NA; CDR3 protein: CASSPLGAGGPHEQYF; CDR3 DNA: TGTGCCAGCAGTCCCCTTGGAGCGGGAGGGCCCCACGAGCAGTACTTC
J gene: TRBJ2-5; D gene: TRBD2; V gene: TRBV24-1; clone size: few; CDR3 protein: CATSDLGDYNTTQETQYF; CDR3 DNA: TGTGCCACCAGTGATTTGGGGGACTATAACACAACCCAAGAGACCCAGTACTTC
J gene: TRBJ2-3; D gene: NA; V gene: TRBV4-1; clone size: NA; CDR3 protein: CASSPRPPDPEDTQYF; CDR3 DNA: TGCGCCAGCAGCCCTAGGCCCCCCGATCCGGAGGATACGCAGTATTTT
J gene: TRBJ2-7; D gene: NA; V gene: TRBV6-2/TRBV6-3; clone size: NA; CDR3 protein: CASSYDEGVIAYEQYF; CDR3 DNA: TGTGCCAGCAGTTACGATGAGGGGGTGATTGCTTACGAGCAGTACTTC
J gene: TRBJ1-5; D gene: NA; V gene: TRBV12-3/TRBV12-4; clone size: NA; CDR3 protein: CASSLSRGDQPQHF; CDR3 DNA: TGTGCCAGCAGTTTGAGCAGAGGTGATCAGCCCCAGCATTTT
J gene: TRBJ2-1; D gene: NA; V gene: TRBV19; clone size: few; CDR3 protein: CASSIFWGGKGYNEQFF; CDR3 DNA: TGTGCCAGTAGTATATTCTGGGGCGGGAAGGGCTACAATGAGCAGTTCTTC
J gene: TRBJ2-7; D gene: TRBD1; V gene: TRBV28; clone size: NA; CDR3 protein: CASSLGDRNFYEQYF; CDR3 DNA: TGTGCCAGCAGTTTAGGGGACAGGAACTTCTACGAGCAGTACTTC
J gene: TRBJ2-7; D gene: NA; V gene: TRBV12-3/TRBV12-4; clone size: few; CDR3 protein: CASSPPSPEQYF; CDR3 DNA: TGTGCCAGCAGTCCCCCCTCGCCCGAGCAGTACTTC
J gene: TRBJ1-2; D gene: NA; V gene: TRBV6-2/TRBV6-3; clone size: NA; CDR3 protein: CASSARLYGYTF; CDR3 DNA: TGTGCCAGCAGTGCCAGACTCTATGGCTACACCTTC